This T cell receptor (beta chain) was obtained from a study of identical twins. Each cDNA held unique molecular identifiers, and template switching gave it a universal primer site. In TCRdb, the 5' RACE reads were re-called with MiXCR into one record per CDR3 protein. The sample contains a few hundred thousand distinct CDR3 sequences, 6.5% to 8% of which appear only once. This clonotype has only a few counts. Its target is not known. Findings and caveats of the study: Models underestimated out-of-frame TCR alpha sharing in monozygotic twins.

V shed 1 base and J 8 bases; nucleotides not matched to a gene: 6. The germline gives CDR1 LGHNA, CDR2 YNFKEQ. The CDR3 extends over 15 amino acids. The same data also contributed to another study, on T cells expressing NK-cell markers. That work contributes: From sorted CD3+CD56+NKG2C+, CD3+CD56+NKG2C- and CD3+CD56-NKG2C+ T cells came the TCR beta repertoires. Roughly 1.0-8% of CD8+ T cells in about six donors belonged to dominant NKG2C+ clonotypes.

The sample taken for sequencing was CD8+ T cells sorted from blood. This chain joins TRBV4-2 and TRBJ2-1; 9 bases map to TRBD2. This clonotype originated in a young woman in good health. CDR3 DNA: TGTGCCAGCAGCCAAGTAGCGGGAGTGGTCGATGAGCAGTTCTTC. This gives the protein CASSQVAGVVDEQFF.